This TCR beta chain was identified during a study of T cell clones after liver transplantation. At the level of the study: Liver transplant recipients had immunosuppression withdrawal attempted within 2 years. Patients counted as tolerant after at least one year off all immunosuppression, enzymes not exceeding twice normal. The study's findings and limits: In 5 of 8 subjects, circulating graft-donor-reactive CD4 TCRbeta sequences fell significantly after transplant.

Produced via immunoSEQ multiplex PCR; TCRdb's table is partial and in-frame only. The repertoire has roughly 80,000 clones, approximately 82% of them found once; the top ten carry 2.5% to 3%. V lost 3 bases and J lost 8; bases outside the gene matches: 11. Germline V gene data show CDR1 as SGHDT and CDR2 as YYEEEE. The CDR3 has 16 amino acids. Of note for this clone: The antigen is undetermined.

The receptor's source is a human patient who received a liver transplant. Some T cells may possibly be graft donor cells. The sequencing here drew on CD4+ T cells from blood, taken at the 22-month timepoint. The chain combines TRBV5-6 with TRBJ2-6; 7 bases match TRBD1. The CDR3, as DNA: TGTGCCAGCAGCTCGATTGGACAGGCCAGGCCCAACGTCCTGACTTTC. It yields the protein CASSSIGQARPNVLTF.